This TCR beta chain emerged from a study of blood T cell repertoires in COVID-19. Study-wide background: Acute and convalescent COVID-19 specimens originated in the United States, Italy and Spain.

This clone was seen once. This table comes from immunoSEQ multiplex PCR, and its TCRdb copy is limited to in-frame clones, with some not included. Of some 130,000 clones listed, about nine tenths were seen once; the top ten hold around 4.5%. Researchers sorted participants into cohorts using their self-reported clinical history. Two consecutive negative NP/OP PCR tests, clearance, or resolved symptoms defined Cohort 3 recovery. This CDR3 spans 13 amino acids. Between the trimmed V and J ends, which lost 5 bases and 6 bases, there was a span of 13 bases. The V gene's germline CDR1 is SGHNT and CDR2 YENEEA.

The sequenced sample consisted of PBMCs or T cells enriched from blood (not recorded which). V usage is TRBV11-3 and J usage is TRBJ1-1; D uncertain. The clonotype was recovered from a man aged 45-65 years who had recovered from COVID-19. The CDR3 bases are TGTGCCAGCAGCCCAGGCCCCCATGCTGAAGCTTTCTTT. It codes for CASSPGPHAEAFF.